What follows are 4 T cell receptor beta chains derived from one specimen sequenced in a study of blood T cell repertoires in COVID-19. Sequencing was performed with immunoSEQ multiplex PCR; in TCRdb, only in-frame clones are kept and a portion is missing. Among 250,000 to 350,000 clones listed, about 88% were seen once. The specimen sequenced was peripheral blood. All receptors come from a human donor with COVID-19, enrolled during active disease. The donor label of this sample is uncertain.

The rearrangement uses TRBV7-9 and TRBJ1-1, with D uncertain. This CDR3 is 14 amino acids long. Per the germline V gene, CDR1 is SEHNR and CDR2 is FQNEAQ (reference sequence). With 4 bases removed from V and 2 bases from J, the gap between germline ends came to 11 bases. CDR3 sequence (DNA): TGTGCCAGCAGCTGGGCCGCGGGTAACACTGAAGCTTTCTTT. Its translation is CASSWAAGNTEAFF.

The chain uses TRBV5-6 and TRBJ1-2; D unresolved. This CDR3 has 16 residues. V lost 4 bases and J lost 2, with 18 bases in between. CDR1 and CDR2 from the germline V gene are SGHDT and YYEEEE. DNA for the CDR3: TGTGCCAGCAGCCCGGGAGGGCAGTCTGTCAACTATGGCTACACCTTC. It encodes CASSPGGQSVNYGYTF.

The chain has TRBV6-2 or TRBV6-3 and TRBJ2-5; no firm D call. V lost 6 bases and J 2 bases, leaving 13 bases between the germline ends. CDR1 and CDR2 (germline): MNHEY, SVGEGT. The CDR3 spans 14 residues. The CDR3, as DNA: TGTGCCAGCAGCCTAGACACCCGACAAGAGACCCAGTACTTC. Protein sequence: CASSLDTRQETQYF.

The chain recombines TRBV27 with TRBJ1-6, with D uncertain. CDR3 size: 13 residues. Between the trimmed V and J ends, which lost 6 bases and 4 bases, there was a span of 7 bases. Germline lookup yields CDR1 MNHEY and CDR2 SMNVEV (reference sequence). The CDR3 here is CASRRYYNSPLHF. DNA of the CDR3: TGTGCCAGCAGGAGGTATTATAATTCACCCCTCCACTTT.